The T cell receptor beta chain described here comes from a study of control samples from healthy donors and cancer patients. Clones were sequenced by immunoSEQ multiplex PCR, and TCRdb holds only the in-frame ones, with some missing. The table lists about 120,000 clones, around 89% of them singletons. Trimming removed 1 base from V and 2 bases from J, with 5 bases in between. This CDR3 is 14 amino acids long. Germline V CDR1 and CDR2: SEHNR, FQNEAQ (reference sequence). This TCR was sampled from a woman between 45 and 60 years old with colorectal cancer. The chain carries TRBV7-9 and TRBJ2-2; D call uncertain. Sequencing was carried out using PBMCs. CDR3 in amino acids: CASSLGVNTGELFF. The CDR3 DNA follows: TGTGCCAGCAGCTTAGGAGTTAACACCGGGGAGCTGTTTTTT.